This T cell receptor beta chain is from a study of blood T cell repertoires in COVID-19. About the study: Sites in the United States, Italy and Spain provided acute and convalescent COVID-19 samples.

Trimming took 5 bases from V and 4 from J; bases not matched to a gene: 8. Germline V gene lookup returns CDR1 LNHDA and CDR2 SQIVND (reference sequence). The CDR3 consists of 15 residues. The authors' processing: Amplification from reference gene primers served as the basis for estimated nucleated cell counts. Some clones are missing from TCRdb's copy, which holds only in-frame ones; the method was immunoSEQ multiplex PCR. V and J calls and clone size are given by that table; D and trimming were obtained from the DNA. The table has approximately 110,000 clones, 85% seen once; the top ten hold about 13%. A few counts support this clone.

The rearrangement uses TRBV19 and TRBJ2-1, with 7 bases lining up with TRBD2. Sequenced input: peripheral blood. This sequence originates from a human donor in a cohort sampled during active COVID-19. CDR3 bases: TGTGCCAGTAGTCTCAAGCGGGGTCTTTACAATGAGCAGTTCTTC. This translates into CASSLKRGLYNEQFF.